This TCR beta chain was sequenced in a study of PD-L1 blockade in urothelial cancer. The table came from immunoSEQ multiplex PCR; TCRdb's copy has only in-frame clones and leaves some out. Of tens of thousands of clones listed, 80% to 90% are singletons. Time point given: peripheral blood 6 weeks after treatment start. Germline assignment: CDR1 SGHNT and CDR2 YYREEE (reference sequence). The CDR3 is 16 residues long. V trimming: 2 bases; J trimming: 7 bases; junction bases outside the gene matches: 9. This TCR was recovered from a man between 65 and 85 years old with urothelial cancer. The specimen comprised PBMCs, sampled around atezolizumab (anti-PD-L1) treatment. The chain has TRBV5-4 and TRBJ2-1, with 10 nucleotides matching TRBD2. The CDR3 sequence: CASSFGVAGGRNEQFF. In DNA, the CDR3 is TGTGCCAGCAGCTTTGGGGTAGCGGGAGGCCGGAATGAGCAGTTCTTC.